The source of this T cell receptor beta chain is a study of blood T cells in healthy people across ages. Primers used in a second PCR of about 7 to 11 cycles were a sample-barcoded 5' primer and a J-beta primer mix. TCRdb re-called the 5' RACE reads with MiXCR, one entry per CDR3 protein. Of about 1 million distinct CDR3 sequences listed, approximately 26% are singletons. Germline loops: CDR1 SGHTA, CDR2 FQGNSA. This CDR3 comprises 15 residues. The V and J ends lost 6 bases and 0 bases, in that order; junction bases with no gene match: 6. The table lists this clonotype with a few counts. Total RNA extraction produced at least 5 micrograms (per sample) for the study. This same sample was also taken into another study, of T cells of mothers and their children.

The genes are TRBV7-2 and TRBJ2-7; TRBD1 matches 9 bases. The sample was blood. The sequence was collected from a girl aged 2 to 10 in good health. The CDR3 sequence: CASSLTGGLSYEQYF. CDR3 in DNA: TGTGCCAGCAGTTTGACAGGGGGGCTCTCCTACGAGCAGTACTTC.